A selection of T cell receptor beta chains follows, all from one sample in a study of somatic mutations in cytotoxic T cells in rheumatoid arthritis. Clones were sequenced by immunoSEQ multiplex PCR, and TCRdb holds only the in-frame ones, with some missing. The table has 13,000 or so clones, more than 75% seen once. The sequenced material came from CD8+ T cells sorted from blood. These receptors were collected from an adult with rheumatoid arthritis. Both conserved end residues are part of each CDR3. D genes are given only for firm matches. Part of the rows lack a size; the others show once, few, many or a class for expanded clones.

D,V,J,size,DNA,CDR3
.,TRBV7-9,TRBJ2-5,.,TGTGCCAGCAGCTCCTCCCCCCAAGAGACCCAGTACTTC,CASSSSPQETQYF
TRBD1,TRBV27,TRBJ1-2,.,TGTGCCAGCAGTTCGTTCGACAGGGGGCACGTCAACTATGGCTACACCTTC,CASSSFDRGHVNYGYTF
TRBD1,TRBV2,TRBJ2-7,.,TGTGCCAGTGGACAGGGGGCGTACGAGCAGTACTTC,CASGQGAYEQYF
.,TRBV4-1,TRBJ1-1,few,TGCGCCAGCAGCCAAGTCGTCGCAGCGAACACTGAAGCTTTCTTT,CASSQVVAANTEAFF
.,TRBV7-8,TRBJ1-4,few,TGTGCCAGCAGCACCTGGACAGACGCAACTAATGAAAAACTGTTTTTT,CASSTWTDATNEKLFF
.,TRBV27,TRBJ2-1,once,TGTGCCAGCAGCCGGGACTCCCGATATGAGCAGTTCTTC,CASSRDSRYEQFF
TRBD1,TRBV7-9,TRBJ1-4,.,TGTGCCAGCAGCTCGGAGAGGCAGGGGGCCCTCGGAGAAAAACTGTTTTTT,CASSSERQGALGEKLFF
.,TRBV7-6,TRBJ2-1,.,TGTGCCAGCAGCTTAGAAGCGACAGAGGATGAGCAGTTCTTC,CASSLEATEDEQFF
TRBD1,TRBV5-1,TRBJ1-2,.,TGCGCCAGCAGCTCCACAGGGGGCCTCGGCTACACCTTC,CASSSTGGLGYTF
TRBD1,TRBV10-2,TRBJ1-4,few,TGCGCCAGCACCGCGGGACAGGGGCGCCAGGGTTTATCCGGCGAAAAACTGTTTTTT,CASTAGQGRQGLSGEKLFF
TRBD2,TRBV4-3,TRBJ2-3,.,TGCGCCAGCAGCTACGGGACTAGCGGGGGGGGCGGTACAGATACGCAGTATTTT,CASSYGTSGGGGTDTQYF
TRBD1,TRBV4-1,TRBJ1-5,.,TGCGCCAGCAGCCAAACAGGGGGTGGGAATCAGCCCCAGCATTTT,CASSQTGGGNQPQHF
.,TRBV7-6,TRBJ2-7,.,TGTGCCAGCAGCCACCCCCGGAGGGCAGACGGTGTAGGGGAGCAGTACTTC,CASSHPRRADGVGEQYF
TRBD1,TRBV6-1,TRBJ1-5,.,TGTGCCAGCAGTGAATGGACAGGGGGCCTTCAGCCCCAGCATTTT,CASSEWTGGLQPQHF
.,TRBV11-2,TRBJ2-1,.,TGTGCCAGCAGCTTAGGCCCCCGCTGGAATGAGCAGTTCTTC,CASSLGPRWNEQFF
TRBD2,TRBV19,TRBJ2-1,.,TGTGCCAGTACTAGCGGGAGAGATGGTGAGCAGTTCTTC,CASTSGRDGEQFF
.,TRBV5-1,TRBJ2-2,.,TGCGCCAGCAGCTTGGCTATAGGGATTAACACCGGGGAGCTGTTTTTT,CASSLAIGINTGELFF
.,TRBV7-6,TRBJ1-4,.,TGTGCCAGCAGCCATAAAGCGGGTAATGAAAAACTGTTTTTT,CASSHKAGNEKLFF
.,TRBV2,TRBJ2-4,.,TGTGCCAGCAGGCAAAGTAGCCGAGTGTTAGCCAAAAACATTCAGTACTTC,CASRQSSRVLAKNIQYF
.,TRBV5-1,TRBJ2-2,once,TGCGCCAGCAGCTTCGAGCAATACACCGGGGAGCTGTTTTTT,CASSFEQYTGELFF
.,TRBV28,TRBJ1-2,.,TGTGCCAGCACCAACCTCTCAGTCTATGGCTACACCTTC,CASTNLSVYGYTF
.,TRBV7-2,TRBJ2-5,.,TGTGCCAGCAGCCCTACAAAGGCGAGGACCCAGTACTTC,CASSPTKARTQYF
.,TRBV7-3,TRBJ2-4,.,TGTGCCAGCAGCTCACCGGGGCTAGAAAACATTCAGTACTTC,CASSSPGLENIQYF
TRBD2,TRBV7-9,TRBJ2-5,.,TGTGCCAGCAGTTTCGGACTAGCGGGAGAAGAGACCCAGTACTTC,CASSFGLAGEETQYF
.,TRBV28,TRBJ2-7,.,TGTGCCAGCAGCCAGGTGGGTTCTGGCTACGAGCAGTACTTC,CASSQVGSGYEQYF
TRBD2,TRBV7-9,TRBJ2-3,.,TGTGCCAGCAGCTTACTAGCGGGAGGGTTCCCAGATACGCAGTATTTT,CASSLLAGGFPDTQYF
.,TRBV29-1,TRBJ2-1,.,TGCAGCGTTGGAGCACTCTCCTACAATGAGCAGTTCTTC,CSVGALSYNEQFF
.,TRBV28,TRBJ1-4,once,TGTGCCAGCAGTTTTGGACTCTCATCCGGGGGTGAAAAACTGTTTTTT,CASSFGLSSGGEKLFF
.,TRBV13,TRBJ2-3,.,TGTGCCAGCAGCTTATGGGCTAGCACAGATACGCAGTATTTT,CASSLWASTDTQYF
.,TRBV27,TRBJ2-1,.,TGTGCCAGCAGTTTATCGGGCAATGAGCAGTTCTTC,CASSLSGNEQFF
.,TRBV6-6,TRBJ2-5,.,TGTGCCAGCAGTTACGCCGCCGGGGAGACGGAGACCCAGTACTTC,CASSYAAGETETQYF
.,TRBV28,TRBJ2-3,.,TGTGCCAGCAGTTTGGGACTTGATACGCAGTATTTT,CASSLGLDTQYF
.,TRBV9,TRBJ2-1,.,TGTGCCAGCAGCGTAGGACCCGAGCAGTTCTTC,CASSVGPEQFF
.,TRBV28,TRBJ1-1,few,TGTGCCAGCAGTTTTAGTACATTACTAGCGAACACTGAAGCTTTCTTT,CASSFSTLLANTEAFF
.,TRBV7-9,TRBJ1-2,.,TGTGCCAGCAGCCCCCAGTGGTCGGGCTACACCTTC,CASSPQWSGYTF
.,TRBV7-3,TRBJ2-5,.,TGTGCCAGCAGCTCCTCTGGCGGGGAGACCCAGTACTTC,CASSSSGGETQYF
.,TRBV7-8,TRBJ2-3,once,TGTGCCAGCAGCTTAGGGGGGGCTAGCACAGATACGCAGTATTTT,CASSLGGASTDTQYF
.,TRBV27,TRBJ2-7,.,TGTGCCAGCAGCGCAGGGGGGGACAGCTCCTACGAGCAGTACTTC,CASSAGGDSSYEQYF
TRBD1,TRBV9,TRBJ2-7,.,TGTGCCAGCAGCACGACAACAGGGGTGGAGCAGTACTTC,CASSTTTGVEQYF
.,TRBV7-9,TRBJ2-7,few,TGTGCCAGCAGCTTTGACACCTACGAGCAGTACTTC,CASSFDTYEQYF
.,TRBV10-3,TRBJ2-1,.,TGTGCCATCAGTGAGTCGGCTATTGCTGAGCAGTTCTTC,CAISESAIAEQFF
.,TRBV6-6,TRBJ1-2,.,TGTGCCAGCAGCGACGCGGGGGGGCTGAACTATGGCTACACCTTC,CASSDAGGLNYGYTF
.,TRBV5-8,TRBJ1-5,once,TGTGCCAGCAGCGGCCCAACGGGTCAGCCCCAGCATTTT,CASSGPTGQPQHF
.,TRBV5-1,TRBJ1-1,once,TGCGCCAGCAGCTTGGATTTCAGGGGCACTGAAGCTTTCTTT,CASSLDFRGTEAFF
TRBD2,TRBV7-8,TRBJ2-5,.,TGTGCCAGCAGCTTAGGAGGTACTAGCGGGGTAGGACAAGAGACCCAGTACTTC,CASSLGGTSGVGQETQYF
TRBD2,TRBV6-1,TRBJ2-7,.,TGTGCCAGCAGTGATCGGGGAGGGAGGTACGAGCAGTACTTC,CASSDRGGRYEQYF
.,TRBV29-1,TRBJ1-1,.,TGCAGCGACCTGAGGACTGAAGCTTTCTTT,CSDLRTEAFF